A single count supports the clone carrying this TCR beta chain. The antigen is unknown. The data originate from a study of radiotherapy plus CTLA-4 blockade in lung cancer. Overall study results and limits: Reports state that early shifts in blood T cell clones, with interferon-beta, best predicted response. Radiotherapy was combined with ipilimumab, and tumor-derived TCR clones then expanded in blood.

TCRdb keeps only in-frame clones here, not all; method: immunoSEQ multiplex PCR. This table has about 94,000 clones, around 80% appearing once. The CDR3 totals 16 residues. Germline CDR1 LNHNV, CDR2 YYDKDF (reference sequence). The V gene end was trimmed by 3 bases and the J gene end by 3 bases; junction bases not matched to a gene: 9. Patients had chemo-refractory metastatic non-small-cell lung cancer and received focal radiation plus CTLA-4 blockade that used ipilimumab. The source is a human donor with non-small cell lung cancer that progressed on radiotherapy plus ipilimumab. The J gene is TRBJ2-3, the V gene TRBV15; 7 positions match TRBD2. The sequencing used peripheral blood, collected from a patient treated with radiotherapy plus ipilimumab. CDR3 sequence reads: CATSRGRLAETDTQYF. CDR3 nucleotides: TGTGCCACCAGCAGGGGTAGACTAGCAGAAACAGATACGCAGTATTTT.